These T cell receptor beta chains were read from a single sample in a study of T cell changes during pregnancy in multiple sclerosis. Generated by immunoSEQ multiplex PCR, the TCRdb table keeps only in-frame clones and is missing some. Of about 110,000 clones in the sample, around 92% were seen once. Specimen: peripheral blood, collected after pregnancy. Receptor source: a female donor with multiple sclerosis, enrolled in a pregnancy study. The conserved cysteine and the conserved F or W are not part of the CDR3 here. Where a row states a size, it is once, few, many or the class of an expanded clone; other rows omit it.

cdr3_length	v_call	clone_size	j_call	cdr3_aa
13	TRBV6-5	NA	TRBJ2-5	ASSQARDSQETQY
13	TRBV4-2	NA	TRBJ2-3	ASSQGSGNTDTQY
11	TRBV7-6	NA	TRBJ2-3	ASSLSRADTQY
14	TRBV5-1	NA	TRBJ2-1	ASSPRLAGGYNEQF
12	TRBV19	NA	TRBJ1-5	ASSIFAENQPQH
13	TRBV9	once	TRBJ1-1	ASSPGGYMNTEAF
12	TRBV30	NA	TRBJ2-6	AWMTGPGANVLT
11	TRBV29-1	NA	TRBJ2-7	SVEAGVAYEQY
14	TRBV5-4	NA	TRBJ2-1	ASSLAGTSSYNEQF
11	TRBV5-1	NA	TRBJ1-5	ASSPDSNQPQH
13	TRBV5-8	NA	TRBJ1-1	ASSQDRGPDTEAF
12	TRBV19	NA	TRBJ1-2	ASSALQANYGYT
13	TRBV5-1	NA	TRBJ1-2	ASSTGGLASGGYT
10	TRBV28	NA	TRBJ2-7	ASSLSGNEQY
14	TRBV5-1	once	TRBJ1-4	ASSWDSGTGREKLF
13	TRBV30	NA	TRBJ1-5	AWSVRGPTNQPQH
13	TRBV15	NA	TRBJ2-2	ATSGGPRGPGELF
14	TRBV30	NA	TRBJ2-7	AWSPSGTGGFYEQY
13	TRBV27	NA	TRBJ2-1	ASRQGAELYNEQF
11	TRBV27	NA	TRBJ1-5	ASSPRGTQPQH
12	TRBV7-3	NA	TRBJ2-7	ASSSGTSAYEQY
13	TRBV18	NA	TRBJ1-1	ASSPATGRNTEAF
11	TRBV9	NA	TRBJ2-3	ASSARGTDTQY
11	TRBV5-5	NA	TRBJ1-5	ASSYTGDQPQH
12	TRBV7-9	NA	TRBJ2-3	ASNRGQGADTQY
17	TRBV5-1	NA	TRBJ2-3	ASSSRGRDRDPHTDTQY